These 18 T cell receptor beta chains were sequenced from one sample in a study of T cell repertoires in cytomegalovirus infection. These receptors' targets are unknown. TCRdb redid the calling of the reads with MiXCR, one entry per CDR3 protein. Counted here are about 500,000 distinct CDR3 sequences, roughly a third occurring once; the ten biggest clones make up roughly a sixth. Material: cultured PBMCs, obtained from culture after CMV antigen stimulation. Receptor source: a human donor in good health (CMV status not recorded). Some clones in this sample may be carry-over from other donors' samples.

The chain recombines TRBV20-1 with TRBJ2-7; 11 nucleotides align to TRBD1. CDR3 length: 16 residues. The trim removed 2 bases at V and 0 bases at J, leaving 6 bases unmatched. CDR1 is DFQATT, CDR2 SNEGSKA, per germline (reference sequence). CDR3 loop: CSARTGQGVFSYEQYF. DNA for the CDR3: TGCAGTGCTAGAACGGGACAGGGGGTTTTCTCCTACGAGCAGTACTTC.

This clonotype has at least ten counts. The genes are TRBV7-2 and TRBJ2-5; D unclear. Germline loops: CDR1 SGHTA, CDR2 FQGNSA. The CDR3 loop spans 11 amino acids. V gave up 6 bases and J gave up 5 bases, with 7 bases separating them. This CDR3 reads CASRTRETQYF. The CDR3 bases are TGTGCCAGCAGGACCCGGGAGACCCAGTACTTC.

The chain carries TRBV6-1 and TRBJ1-1; 8 bases map to TRBD1. This CDR3 region has 14 residues. V lost 7 bases to trimming and J lost 3 bases; unmatched junction nucleotides: 7. CDR1 MNHNS and CDR2 SASEGT come from the germline V gene. CDR3 nucleotide sequence: TGTGCCAGCACTCTCGGGACAGGTGACACTGAAGCTTTCTTT. Amino acid sequence: CASTLGTGDTEAFF.

The chain links TRBV27 to TRBJ1-5, with 9 positions matching TRBD1. Germline-derived CDR1 and CDR2 are MNHEY and SMNVEV (reference sequence). This CDR3 is built from 14 residues. V gave up 5 bases and J gave up 5 bases; unmatched junction bases: 4. The CDR3 DNA sequence: TGTGCCAGCAGTCAACAGGGGGCAGATCAGCCCCAGCATTTT. Translation: CASSQQGADQPQHF.

This chain joins TRBV6-2 or TRBV6-3 and TRBJ2-1; perhaps D is TRBD1 or TRBD2 (7 bases each). Germline V lookup: CDR1 MNHEY, CDR2 SVGEGT. The CDR3 is made up of 17 amino acids. The V end was cut by 7 bases, the J end by 4 bases, with 23 bases between. In DNA, the CDR3 is TGTGCCAGCAACGGCAGGGGGGGCGGCGGGCAGTACAATGAGCAGTTCTTC. Translated: CASNGRGGGGQYNEQFF.

The genes are TRBV12-3 or TRBV12-4 and TRBJ2-3, with TRBD2 identical over 11 bases. Trimming took 1 base from V and 10 from J; bases not matched to a gene: 4. The CDR3 runs to 14 residues. CDR3 loop: CASSLETSGSPQYF. The CDR3 DNA sequence: TGTGCCAGCAGTTTAGAAACTAGCGGGAGTCCGCAGTATTTT.

This clonotype has more than one count but fewer than ten. This sequence joins TRBV4-1 and TRBJ1-2; D is perhaps TRBD1 (5 bases). The CDR3 contains 14 residues. With 5 bases removed from V and 4 bases from J, the gap between germline ends came to 14 bases. Per the germline V gene, CDR1 is MGHRA and CDR2 is YSYEKL. The chain's CDR3 is CASSSQRGGYGYTF. The CDR3 region has the DNA TGCGCCAGCAGCTCCCAAAGGGGAGGCTATGGCTACACCTTC.

This clonotype was picked up many times. J is TRBJ2-1 and V is TRBV19; 11 bases map to TRBD2. CDR3 size: 15 residues. V was clipped by 8 bases and J by 2 bases; unmatched bases: 5. From germline, CDR1 is LNHDA and CDR2 SQIVND (reference sequence). The CDR3 DNA follows: TGTGCCAGTCACGTAGCGGGAGGGCCCTACAATGAGCAGTTCTTC. This gives the protein CASHVAGGPYNEQFF.

The chain has TRBV7-9 and TRBJ2-1; no clear D. V was trimmed by 5 bases and J by 9 bases, leaving 26 bases between them. The germline V gene has CDR1 SEHNR and CDR2 FQNEAQ (reference sequence). The CDR3 is made up of 17 amino acids. In nucleotides, the CDR3 is TGTGCCAGCAGCAACTTCCTAGGTTTTGGGTCGGTCGGTGAGCAGTTCTTC. It yields the protein CASSNFLGFGSVGEQFF. Based on the CDR3 plus reference TRBV7-9 and TRBJ2-1, the full variable domain is DTGVSQNPRHKITKRGQNVTFRCDPISEHNRLYWYRQTLGQGPEFLTYFQNEAQLEKSRLLSDRFSAERPKGSFSTLEIQRTEQGDSAMYLCASSNFLGFGSVGEQFFGPGTRLTVL.

This sequence joins TRBV28 and TRBJ2-5; unclear D gene. CDR3 length equals 15 residues. The V end was cut by 5 bases, the J end by 0 bases, with 13 bases between. Germline CDR1 and CDR2: MDHEN and SYDVKM. The CDR3 reads CASSGRDWYQETQYF. CDR3 DNA sequence: TGTGCCAGCAGTGGGCGAGATTGGTACCAAGAGACCCAGTACTTC.

The V call is TRBV6-6, the J call TRBJ2-7; D not certain. The CDR3 sequence is 13 residues long. CDR1 MNHNY and CDR2 SVGAGI come from the germline V gene (reference sequence). Trimming stripped 3 bases from V and 1 base from J, with 7 bases between. The CDR3 spells CASSYMSSYEQYF. CDR3 DNA sequence: TGTGCCAGCAGTTATATGAGTTCCTACGAGCAGTACTTC.

This chain connects TRBV28 to TRBJ2-3, with TRBD2 as a possible D gene (7 bases). The CDR3 runs to 16 residues. The germline V gene encodes CDR1 MDHEN and CDR2 SYDVKM. V lost 4 bases and J 5 bases, leaving 19 bases between the germline ends. CDR3 sequence: CASSYREAGVGDTQYF. The DNA of the CDR3 is TGTGCCAGCAGTTACAGGGAGGCGGGAGTGGGAGATACGCAGTATTTT.

The V call is TRBV27, the J call TRBJ2-1; D might be TRBD2 (5 bases). V dropped 1 base and J dropped 1 base, with 11 bases sitting between them. The CDR3 contains 16 residues. Germline CDR1 is MNHEY and CDR2 is SMNVEV (reference sequence). CDR3 nucleotides: TGTGCCAGCAGTTTATTTACCGGGAATTCCTACAATGAGCAGTTCTTC. Protein product: CASSLFTGNSYNEQFF.

V is TRBV5-1 and J is TRBJ2-5; D may be TRBD2 (5 bases). This CDR3 is built from 15 residues. Trimming removed 3 bases from V and 2 bases from J, with 14 bases in between. CDR1 and CDR2 (germline): SGHRS, YFSETQ. The CDR3, as DNA: TGCGCCAGCAGCTCCCGGACGGGAAAACAAGAGACCCAGTACTTC. Amino acid sequence: CASSSRTGKQETQYF.

The rearrangement links TRBV2 to TRBJ1-2, with TRBD1 matching over 8 bases. The CDR3 runs to 14 residues. Trimming cost V 6 bases and J 1 base; bases outside gene matches: 4. Germline loops: CDR1 SNHLY, CDR2 FYNNEI. CDR3 DNA sequence: TGTGCCAGCAGGGACAGGGACTATAACTATGGCTACACCTTC. Amino acids: CASRDRDYNYGYTF. The full variable domain, rest sourced from reference TRBV2 and TRBJ1-2, is EPEVTQTPSHQVTQMGQEVILRCVPISNHLYFYWYRQILGQKVEFLVSFYNNEISEKSEIFDDQFSVERPDGSNFTLKIRSTKLEDSAMYFCASRDRDYNYGYTFGSGTRLTVV.

This clonotype was counted only a few times. J is TRBJ2-7 and V is TRBV7-2; unclear D gene. Germline assignment: CDR1 SGHTA and CDR2 FQGNSA. V was cut by 4 bases and J by 3 bases, with 7 bases left in between. The CDR3 is 12 residues long. CDR3 DNA sequence: TGTGCCAGCAGCTCCCGGCTCTACGAGCAGTACTTC. This encodes CASSSRLYEQYF.

The chain combines TRBV4-3 with TRBJ1-1; the D gene is possibly TRBD1 (6 bases). The germline V gene has CDR1 LGHNA and CDR2 YSLEER. Trimming pared 1 base from V and 8 bases from J, leaving 14 bases between. The length of the CDR3 is 14 residues. The CDR3 DNA follows: TGCGCCAGCAGCCAAGGGTCCTACAGGGCGGAAGCTTTCTTT. This gives the protein CASSQGSYRAEAFF.

The J gene is TRBJ2-1, the V gene TRBV28; 8 bases map to TRBD2. Germline CDR1 MDHEN, CDR2 SYDVKM. V was clipped by 5 bases and J by 8 bases; unmatched bases: 14. The length of the CDR3 is 16 residues. CDR3 sequence reads: CASSPPGVAGIDEQFF. CDR3 in DNA: TGTGCCAGCAGTCCTCCGGGGGTAGCGGGAATTGATGAGCAGTTCTTC.